Listed below are T cell receptor beta chains from one sample, sequenced in a study of T cell responses to AZD1222 COVID-19 vaccine. Clones were sequenced by immunoSEQ multiplex PCR, and TCRdb holds only the in-frame ones, with some missing. Found here are some 140,000 clones, 92% of them singletons; the top ten hold under 2%. Specimen: peripheral blood, collected on day 0 of AZD1222 vaccination. Source of these receptors: an adult in good health. CDR3s leave out the opening cysteine and the closing phenylalanine or tryptophan.

CDR3: ASSYYLSYGYT; V: TRBV7-2; J: TRBJ1-2
CDR3: ASSILASSYEQY; V: TRBV19; J: TRBJ2-7
CDR3: ARGPYNEQF; V: TRBV2; J: TRBJ2-1
CDR3: ATRGYRSSYNEQF; V: TRBV21-1; J: TRBJ2-1
CDR3: ASRGEAQPQH; V: TRBV6-6; J: TRBJ1-5
CDR3: ASSSTVSNTEAF; V: TRBV6-2/TRBV6-3; J: TRBJ1-1
CDR3: ASSPGTDYEQY; V: TRBV18; J: TRBJ2-7
CDR3: ASTWRQGSLLYEQY; V: TRBV6-4; J: TRBJ2-7
CDR3: ASSQDRGLTYYGYT; V: TRBV4-3; J: TRBJ1-2
CDR3: ASSLGVLFTGRRKQF; V: TRBV7-2; J: TRBJ2-1
CDR3: ASSSLRAPTYEQY; V: TRBV19; J: TRBJ2-7
CDR3: ATGDSNNEQF; V: TRBV24-1; J: TRBJ2-1
CDR3: ASRFQGSSSYNEQF; V: TRBV7-8; J: TRBJ2-1
CDR3: ASSLYGPRYQPQH; V: TRBV5-6; J: TRBJ1-5
CDR3: ASLRTVTGELF; V: TRBV19; J: TRBJ2-2
CDR3: ASRREYNSPLH; V: TRBV28; J: TRBJ1-6
CDR3: ASSLAALQGSGANVLT; V: TRBV7-6; J: TRBJ2-6
CDR3: ASIPTTGESNYGYT; V: TRBV2; J: TRBJ1-2
CDR3: ASSPGHRLAQH; V: TRBV19; J: TRBJ1-5
CDR3: ASGLGAIPTRNTIY; V: TRBV12-5; J: TRBJ1-3
CDR3: ASSYPGQGGIYNEQF; V: TRBV6-2/TRBV6-3; J: TRBJ2-1
CDR3: ASSYDPGSPGYEQY; V: TRBV6-2/TRBV6-3; J: TRBJ2-7
CDR3: ASSYLYEQY; V: TRBV6-5; J: TRBJ2-7
CDR3: ASQGNGDTQY; V: TRBV6-5; J: TRBJ2-3
CDR3: ASSLAGQGFSYGYT; V: TRBV5-6; J: TRBJ1-2
CDR3: ASSFSGTGGGETQY; V: TRBV28; J: TRBJ2-5
CDR3: ASSRDLAGYEQY; V: TRBV7-2; J: TRBJ2-7
CDR3: ASSEGGQVETEAF; V: TRBV9; J: TRBJ1-1
CDR3: ASSLDRGGFAEAF; V: TRBV4-3; J: TRBJ1-1
CDR3: ASSQANTGELF; V: TRBV16; J: TRBJ2-2
CDR3: ASSIAPNYGYT; V: TRBV19; J: TRBJ1-2
CDR3: ASSPRGGQGLTDTQY; V: TRBV7-2; J: TRBJ2-3
CDR3: ASSPSVGYT; V: TRBV11-2; J: TRBJ1-2
CDR3: SASSSGLNTEAF; V: TRBV20-1; J: TRBJ1-1
CDR3: ASTPWTGKNTEAF; V: TRBV6-5; J: TRBJ1-1
CDR3: ANGFGGTFYEQY; V: TRBV6-5; J: TRBJ2-7
CDR3: AISESGPPIMSGANVLT; V: TRBV10-3; J: TRBJ2-6
CDR3: ASSTGEGMQAF; V: TRBV6-4; J: TRBJ1-1
CDR3: ASRSTANTEAF; V: TRBV3-1/TRBV3-2; J: TRBJ1-1
CDR3: ASSLGPAGANVLT; V: TRBV4-3; J: TRBJ2-6
CDR3: ASKGWGNQPQH; V: TRBV2; J: TRBJ1-5
CDR3: ASSLARAATGELF; V: TRBV7-9; J: TRBJ2-2
CDR3: AISGGAGEFYNEQF; V: TRBV10-3; J: TRBJ2-1
CDR3: ASSRFGGELF; V: TRBV6-2/TRBV6-3; J: TRBJ2-2
CDR3: ASSLAGTRDTEAF; V: TRBV7-8; J: TRBJ1-1
CDR3: ASSYSGTANTEAF; V: TRBV7-8; J: TRBJ1-1
CDR3: ASSLGTRAETQY; V: TRBV7-2; J: TRBJ2-5
CDR3: ASSLDPPKGANYGYT; V: TRBV11-2; J: TRBJ1-2
CDR3: ASSLAPGTGQETQY; V: TRBV5-4; J: TRBJ2-5
CDR3: ASSRQPTTYEQY; V: TRBV5-1; J: TRBJ2-7
CDR3: ASSLGVTGKSNQPQH; V: TRBV7-6; J: TRBJ1-5
CDR3: ASSPRRVLNTGELF; V: TRBV7-2; J: TRBJ2-2
CDR3: ASSLTAGDLNTEAF; V: TRBV27; J: TRBJ1-1
CDR3: ASSLALQGNEQY; V: TRBV5-1; J: TRBJ2-7
CDR3: AHSGDRAETQY; V: TRBV7-9; J: TRBJ2-5
CDR3: ASSPYSSGGKNEQY; V: TRBV18; J: TRBJ2-7
CDR3: ATQGQGFSYGNQPQH; V: TRBV10-3; J: TRBJ1-5
CDR3: ASSSLTANYGYT; V: TRBV6-5; J: TRBJ1-2
CDR3: ASSTLHSPLH; V: TRBV12-3/TRBV12-4; J: TRBJ1-6
CDR3: ASSQVAVVNTEAF; V: TRBV4-1; J: TRBJ1-1